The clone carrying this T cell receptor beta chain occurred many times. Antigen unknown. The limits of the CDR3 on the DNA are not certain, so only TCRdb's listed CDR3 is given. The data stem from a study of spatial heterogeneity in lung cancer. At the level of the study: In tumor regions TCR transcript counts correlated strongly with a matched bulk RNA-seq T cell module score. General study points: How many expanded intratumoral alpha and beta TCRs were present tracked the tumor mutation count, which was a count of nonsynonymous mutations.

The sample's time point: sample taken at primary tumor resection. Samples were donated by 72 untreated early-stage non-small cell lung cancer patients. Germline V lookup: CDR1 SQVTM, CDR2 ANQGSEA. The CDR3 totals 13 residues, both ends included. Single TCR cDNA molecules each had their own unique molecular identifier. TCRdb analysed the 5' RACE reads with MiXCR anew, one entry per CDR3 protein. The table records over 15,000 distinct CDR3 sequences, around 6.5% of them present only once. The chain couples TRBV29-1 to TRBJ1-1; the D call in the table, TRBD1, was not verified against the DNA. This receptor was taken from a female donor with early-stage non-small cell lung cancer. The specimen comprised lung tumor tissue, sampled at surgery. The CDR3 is CSARQYVGTEAFF.